This T cell receptor (beta chain) was obtained from a study of cytomegalovirus exposure and HLA in healthy donors. This PCR relied on a set of 60 Vbeta primers and 13 Jbeta primers. Only in-frame clones appear in the TCRdb table, and some are missing; sequencing was by immunoSEQ multiplex PCR. The table has 110,000 to 150,000 clones, about 64% seen once. The CDR3 covers 11 residues. Looked up from germline, CDR1 is SGHAT and CDR2 is FQNNGV. The V gene lost 5 bases and the J gene lost 8 bases, with 7 bases spanning the gap. The rearrangement links TRBV11-2 to TRBJ2-1; D is ambiguous. The sample consisted of PBMCs. This clonotype was obtained from a man aged 55 to 70 in good health and CMV-seronegative. The CDR3 region is CASSPLDEQFF. Written as DNA, the CDR3 is TGTGCCAGCAGCCCCCTAGATGAGCAGTTCTTC.